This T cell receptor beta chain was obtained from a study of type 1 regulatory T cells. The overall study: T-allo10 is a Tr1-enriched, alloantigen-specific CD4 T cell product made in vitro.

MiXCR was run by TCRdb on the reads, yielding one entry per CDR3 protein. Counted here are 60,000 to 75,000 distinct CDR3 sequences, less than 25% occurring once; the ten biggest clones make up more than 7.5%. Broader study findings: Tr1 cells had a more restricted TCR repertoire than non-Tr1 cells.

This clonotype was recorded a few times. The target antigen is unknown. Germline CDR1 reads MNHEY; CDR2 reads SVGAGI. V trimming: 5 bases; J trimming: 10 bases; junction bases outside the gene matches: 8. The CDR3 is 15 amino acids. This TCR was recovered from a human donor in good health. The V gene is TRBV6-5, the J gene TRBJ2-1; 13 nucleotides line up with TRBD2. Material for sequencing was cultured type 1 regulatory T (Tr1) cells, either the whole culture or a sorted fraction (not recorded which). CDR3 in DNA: TGTGCCAGCAGTCCGGGGACTAGCGGGATTCGGGAGCAGTTCTTC. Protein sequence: CASSPGTSGIREQFF.